Below are 18 T cell receptor beta chains sequenced from a single sample in a study of blood T cell repertoires in COVID-19. Using immunoSEQ multiplex PCR, the repertoire was profiled, and TCRdb retains in-frame clones only, with some absent. Altogether some 180,000 clones are present, over 75% being singletons, with the ten largest covering about 13%. Sequencing was carried out using peripheral blood. Receptor source: a man aged 50 to 59 who had recovered from COVID-19.

This sequence joins TRBV5-1 and TRBJ2-3; the match to TRBD1 covers 8 bases. V shed 4 bases and J 2 bases; nucleotides not matched to a gene: 6. CDR3 length: 15 residues. The germline CDR1 and CDR2 sequences are SGHRS and YFSETQ. As DNA, the CDR3 is TGCGCCAGCAGCCTAGGACAGGGCGTCACAGATACGCAGTATTTT. Translating gives CASSLGQGVTDTQYF.

The rearrangement joins TRBV6-5 to TRBJ1-1; TRBD1 is a possible D gene (5 bases). This CDR3 spans 16 amino acids. Trimming took off 3 bases at V and 1 base at J, with 15 bases between the two ends. Germline CDR1 is MNHEY and CDR2 is SVGAGI. CDR3 coding DNA: TGTGCCAGCAGTTATTTGGGGCTGGGTAGGAACACTGAAGCTTTCTTT. Translating gives CASSYLGLGRNTEAFF.

J is TRBJ2-7 and V is TRBV4-2, with TRBD2 matching 7 bases. This CDR3 contains 15 residues. From germline, CDR1 is LGHNA and CDR2 YNFKEQ. V was pared by 3 bases and J by 9 bases, with 14 bases of the junction left unmatched. CDR3 coding DNA: TGTGCCAGCAGCCAGTCTCCGAGGGGCGGGAGTGCGCAGTACTTC. Residues: CASSQSPRGGSAQYF.

The chain recombines TRBV28 with TRBJ1-2, with 9 bases matching TRBD1. Germline V gene lookup returns CDR1 MDHEN and CDR2 SYDVKM. The CDR3 is 13 residues long. V lost 6 bases, J lost 7 bases, and 6 bases stayed unmatched. DNA for the CDR3: TGTGCCAGCAGGGAACAGGGGGCGACTGGCTACACCTTC. Protein product: CASREQGATGYTF.

The J gene is TRBJ1-1, the V gene TRBV27; 10 positions agree with TRBD1. Germline CDR1 and CDR2: MNHEY and SMNVEV (reference sequence). The CDR3 sequence is 15 residues long. V trimming: 6 bases; J trimming: 0 bases; junction bases outside the gene matches: 4. CDR3 in DNA: TGTGCCAGCAGGGAAGGGACAGGGGTGAACACTGAAGCTTTCTTT. This translates into CASREGTGVNTEAFF.

J is TRBJ2-3 and V is TRBV20-1; 7 bases align to TRBD2. Germline V lookup: CDR1 DFQATT, CDR2 SNEGSKA (reference sequence). The CDR3 sequence is 15 residues long. The V segment lost 3 bases and the J segment 2 bases; nucleotides outside the gene matches: 8. CDR3 bases: TGCAGTGCTAGTCTATCGGCGGGAGCCACAGATACGCAGTATTTT. This gives the protein CSASLSAGATDTQYF.

The chain recombines TRBV15 with TRBJ2-1; 7 nucleotides align to TRBD1. V lost 0 bases, J lost 6 bases, and 2 bases stayed unmatched. Germline values: CDR1 LNHNV, CDR2 YYDKDF (reference sequence). The CDR3 is 14 amino acids. In nucleotides, the CDR3 is TGTGCCACCAGCAGAGATGGGACAGCCAATGAGCAGTTCTTC. Encoded protein: CATSRDGTANEQFF.

CDR3 loop: CASSFLPGVEQFF. The CDR3 DNA reads as TGTGCCAGCAGCTTCTTGCCGGGAGTCGAGCAGTTCTTC. This chain joins TRBV7-3 and TRBJ2-1; D is perhaps TRBD2 (6 bases). The CDR3 is made up of 13 amino acids. V was clipped by 3 bases and J by 10 bases, with 13 bases between them. From germline, CDR1 is SGHTA and CDR2 FQGTGA.

This chain links TRBV7-9 with TRBJ2-5, with 13 bases aligning to TRBD2. V lost 7 bases, J lost 7 bases, and 3 bases stayed unmatched. The CDR3 loop spans 13 amino acids. Germline CDR1 SEHNR, CDR2 FQNEAQ (reference sequence). The CDR3 is CASTRLAGGTQYF. For the CDR3, the DNA is TGTGCCAGCACCAGACTAGCGGGAGGGACCCAGTACTTC.

This chain links TRBV4-1 with TRBJ2-2; TRBD1 aligns across 7 bases. This CDR3 is 17 amino acids long. V lost 0 bases and J lost 2; bases outside the gene matches: 6. CDR1 is MGHRA, CDR2 YSYEKL, per germline. The CDR3 is CASSQEGSGGNTGELFF. The CDR3 bases are TGCGCCAGCAGCCAAGAGGGCTCAGGGGGAAACACCGGGGAGCTGTTTTTT.

The CDR3 reads CASSPGLDYEQYF. The CDR3 nucleotides are TGTGCCAGCTCACCAGGACTAGACTACGAGCAGTACTTC. The chain employs TRBV18 and TRBJ2-7; 7 positions agree with TRBD2. With 2 bases clipped from V and 3 bases from J, the junction kept 1 base outside the gene matches. This CDR3 region has 13 residues. The germline V gene encodes CDR1 KGHSH and CDR2 LQKENI. Combining the CDR3 with reference TRBV18 and TRBJ2-7 gives the whole variable domain NAGVMQNPRHLVRRRGQEARLRCSPMKGHSHVYWYRQLPEEGLKFMVYLQKENIIDESGMPKERFSAEFPKEGPSILRIQQVVRGDSAAYFCASSPGLDYEQYFGPGTRLTVT.

The rearrangement joins TRBV2 to TRBJ2-1, with 7 bases that match TRBD2. The trim removed 8 bases at V and 4 bases at J, leaving 14 bases unmatched. CDR3 length: 16 amino acids. Germline V lookup: CDR1 SNHLY, CDR2 FYNNEI. The CDR3: CASGTNPQSRYNEQFF. For the CDR3, the DNA is TGTGCCAGCGGGACTAATCCGCAAAGTCGGTACAATGAGCAGTTCTTC.

This chain links TRBV10-3 with TRBJ2-1, with 9 bases fitting TRBD2. The CDR3 totals 15 residues. The trim removed 7 bases at V and 1 base at J, leaving 5 bases unmatched. The V gene's germline CDR1 is ENHRY and CDR2 SYGVKD. Here the CDR3 DNA reads TGTGCCATCAAGGGCGGGAGGGTGTCCTACAATGAGCAGTTCTTC. Translation: CAIKGGRVSYNEQFF.

CDR3 in DNA: TGTGCCATCAGCGAGGACTACATCAAAAACATTCAGTACTTC. As protein: CAISEDYIKNIQYF. The rearrangement uses TRBV10-3 and TRBJ2-4; possibly TRBD2 for D (6 bases). V was clipped by 6 bases and J by 3 bases, with 12 bases between them. CDR1 is ENHRY and CDR2 is SYGVKD in the germline V gene. CDR3 length: 14 residues.

CDR3 coding DNA: TGTGCCAGCAGCTTACTAAGGGGACTAGCGGATCAAGAGACCCAGTACTTC. Translating gives CASSLLRGLADQETQYF. The genes are TRBV7-9 and TRBJ2-5; TRBD2 matches at 11 bases. This CDR3 has 17 residues. Germline trimming cut 2 bases from V and 2 bases from J; bases unmatched to any gene: 7. Germline V gene data show CDR1 as SEHNR and CDR2 as FQNEAQ (reference sequence).

The chain joins TRBV27 to TRBJ1-2; the D gene is possibly TRBD1 (6 bases). V dropped 3 bases and J dropped 13 bases, with 18 bases sitting between them. In germline, CDR1 is MNHEY, CDR2 SMNVEV (reference sequence). This CDR3 has 13 amino acids. The CDR3 here is CASSLNRQGRGTF. DNA for the CDR3: TGTGCCAGCAGTTTGAATCGCCAGGGCAGGGGCACCTTC.

This CDR3 reads CASSQEIAGSYEQYF. As DNA, the CDR3 is TGTGCCAGCAGCCAAGAAATCGCAGGATCCTACGAGCAGTACTTC. The chain employs TRBV3-1 (or the pseudogene TRBV3-2) and TRBJ2-7; D call uncertain. Germline V gene lookup returns CDR1 LGHDT and CDR2 YNNKEL (reference sequence). V dropped 0 bases and J dropped 1 base, with 10 bases sitting between them. CDR3 size: 15 residues.

V usage is TRBV19 and J usage is TRBJ2-1; 7 bases agree with TRBD2. This CDR3 is 15 amino acids long. With V trimmed by 0 bases and J by 8 bases, 7 bases remained unmatched. Germline assignment: CDR1 LNHDA and CDR2 SQIVND (reference sequence). This CDR3 is CASSIELAEYYEQFF. The CDR3, as DNA: TGTGCCAGTAGTATAGAGCTAGCGGAATACTATGAGCAGTTCTTC.